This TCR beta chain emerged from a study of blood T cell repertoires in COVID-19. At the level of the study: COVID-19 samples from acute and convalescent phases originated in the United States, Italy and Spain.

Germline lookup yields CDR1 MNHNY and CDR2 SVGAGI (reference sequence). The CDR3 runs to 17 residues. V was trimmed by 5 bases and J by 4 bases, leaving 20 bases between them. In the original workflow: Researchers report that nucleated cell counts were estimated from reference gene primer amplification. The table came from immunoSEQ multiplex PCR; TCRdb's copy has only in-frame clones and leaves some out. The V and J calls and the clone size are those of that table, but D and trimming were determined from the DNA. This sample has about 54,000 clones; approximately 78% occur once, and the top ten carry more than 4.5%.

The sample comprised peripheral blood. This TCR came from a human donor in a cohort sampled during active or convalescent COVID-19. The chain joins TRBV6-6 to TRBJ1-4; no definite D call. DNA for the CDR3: TGTGCCAGCAGTCCCCGAACCGGGAGCCCGTTTAATGAAAAACTGTTTTTT. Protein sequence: CASSPRTGSPFNEKLFF.